Presented here are 12 T cell receptor beta chains from one specimen sequenced in a study of identical twins (dated by TCRdb to about 2016). Library construction relied on 5' RACE. Sequencing was performed on an Illumina HiSeq 2000. TCRdb reprocessed the public reads (quality trimming at Q25 with fastp, clone calling with MiXCR) and kept in-frame beta chains. Identical CDR3 protein sequences are pooled into one entry, listed with their most common genes and DNA. This sample gives roughly 690,000 distinct CDR3 sequences in total; less than 25% of them show up just once. The ten largest account for more than 4% of the sample. This sample also appeared in a second study, on T cells expressing NK-cell markers.

The sequencing input was PBMCs. The receptors were gathered from a woman between 18 and 29 years old in good health.

The CDR3 reads CASSPTGGGITDTQYF. In nucleotides, the CDR3 is TGTGCCAGCAGCCCGACAGGGGGCGGTATCACAGATACGCAGTATTTT. The genes are TRBV2 and TRBJ2-3; 10 bases fit TRBD1. Germline V gives CDR1 SNHLY, CDR2 FYNNEI. Germline trimming cut 6 bases from V and 2 bases from J; bases unmatched to any gene: 8. The CDR3 spans 16 residues.

The chain combines TRBV25-1 with TRBJ2-5; TRBD1 might be the D (6 bases). Trimming stripped 4 bases from V and 8 bases from J, with 20 bases between. The CDR3 runs 15 residues. Germline-derived CDR1 and CDR2 are MGHDK and SYGVNS. The CDR3 is CASSVSGQGVLTQYF. DNA of the CDR3: TGTGCCAGCAGTGTTTCGGGACAAGGGGTTCTTACCCAGTACTTC.

This clonotype was detected only a few times. V usage is TRBV6-2 or TRBV6-3 and J usage is TRBJ1-1; D might be TRBD1 (5 bases). In germline, CDR1 is MNHEY, CDR2 SVGEGT. CDR3 length equals 12 residues. The V end lost 5 bases, the J end lost 6 bases, and 10 bases lay between the germline ends. The CDR3: CASSDDSPEAFF. As DNA, the CDR3 is TGTGCCAGCAGTGATGACAGTCCTGAAGCTTTCTTT.

This clonotype was counted only a few times. The genes are TRBV7-9 and TRBJ2-4; D unclear. This CDR3 has 15 residues. Trimming removed 5 bases at V and 8 bases at J, with 19 bases between. Germline loops: CDR1 SEHNR, CDR2 FQNEAQ (reference sequence). CDR3 protein: CASSPSSFRWDIQYF. CDR3 bases: TGTGCCAGCAGCCCCAGCAGTTTTCGGTGGGACATTCAGTACTTC.

The chain employs TRBV27 and TRBJ2-3; 7 positions match TRBD1. The CDR3 is 15 amino acids. Germline V lookup: CDR1 MNHEY, CDR2 SMNVEV (reference sequence). Trimming at V came to 7 bases and at J to 2 bases, leaving 9 bases not matched to a gene. CDR3 protein: CASTRTGSYTDTQYF. As DNA, the CDR3 is TGTGCCAGCACCCGGACAGGATCCTACACAGATACGCAGTATTTT.

This clonotype was recorded a few times. The chain links TRBV5-1 to TRBJ2-7; the D call may be TRBD1 or TRBD2 (6 bases each). Germline values: CDR1 SGHRS, CDR2 YFSETQ. Between the trimmed V and J ends, which lost 3 bases and 0 bases, there was a span of 10 bases. The CDR3 spans 14 residues. The CDR3 region is CASSSGGASYEQYF. The CDR3 DNA is TGCGCCAGCAGCTCCGGGGGCGCCTCCTACGAGCAGTACTTC.

The sample holds a few counts of this clonotype. This chain connects TRBV7-9 to TRBJ2-1; 7 bases map to TRBD2. The CDR3 has 16 amino acids. V lost 5 bases, J lost 6 bases, and 13 bases stayed unmatched. CDR1 and CDR2 from the germline V gene are SEHNR and FQNEAQ (reference sequence). CDR3 loop: CASSQPLGGSVNEQFF. In DNA, the CDR3 is TGTGCCAGCAGCCAGCCTTTGGGCGGGAGTGTCAATGAGCAGTTCTTC.

The rearrangement links TRBV4-2 to TRBJ2-7, with 12 bases that match TRBD2. The CDR3 length is 18 residues. Losses at the gene ends were 4 bases for V and 5 bases for J; bases not matched to a gene: 15. The germline gives CDR1 LGHNA, CDR2 YNFKEQ. The DNA for the CDR3 is TGTGCCAGCAGCCGCCGGATAGGACTAGCGGGAAATGTAAACGAGCAGTACTTC. Encoded protein: CASSRRIGLAGNVNEQYF.

A few counts support this clonotype. The rearrangement links TRBV11-2 to TRBJ1-4; a weak D match, TRBD1 (5 bases). Between the trimmed V and J ends, which lost 4 bases and 3 bases, there was a span of 12 bases. The CDR3 totals 15 residues. Germline CDR1 SGHAT, CDR2 FQNNGV. CDR3 amino acids: CASSSQGLPNEKLFF. CDR3 DNA sequence: TGTGCCAGCAGCTCCCAGGGTTTACCTAATGAAAAACTGTTTTTT.

The chain combines TRBV6-2 or TRBV6-3 with TRBJ1-2, with D possibly TRBD1 on 5 matching bases. The ends were cut back, 4 bases at V and 7 bases at J, with 16 bases in the middle. The CDR3 is 14 amino acids. Germline-derived CDR1 and CDR2 are MNHEY and SVGEGT. The CDR3 reads CASSSDTLSCGYTF. CDR3 sequence (DNA): TGTGCCAGCAGTTCGGACACCCTTTCGTGTGGCTACACCTTC.

This chain uses TRBV20-1 with TRBJ2-7; 9 positions agree with TRBD2. V was pared by 2 bases and J by 3 bases, with 5 bases of the junction left unmatched. This CDR3 region has 14 residues. CDR1 is DFQATT, CDR2 SNEGSKA, per germline (reference sequence). CDR3 protein: CSARIRRGGYEQYF. The CDR3 nucleotides read TGCAGTGCTAGAATACGGCGGGGGGGCTACGAGCAGTACTTC.

The chain is built from TRBV5-1 and TRBJ1-1; no clear D gene. The V gene lost 2 bases and the J gene lost 3 bases, with 8 bases spanning the gap. This CDR3 is 13 amino acids long. Germline CDR1 SGHRS, CDR2 YFSETQ. The CDR3 is CASSFSTDTEAFF. CDR3 nucleotide sequence: TGCGCCAGCAGCTTCTCAACGGACACTGAAGCTTTCTTT. The entire variable domain, with the rest obtained from reference TRBV5-1 and TRBJ1-1, is as follows: KAGVTQTPRYLIKTRGQQVTLSCSPISGHRSVSWYQQTPGQGLQFLFEYFSETQRNKGNFPGRFSGRQFSNSRSEMNVSTLELGDSALYLCASSFSTDTEAFFGQGTRLTVV.